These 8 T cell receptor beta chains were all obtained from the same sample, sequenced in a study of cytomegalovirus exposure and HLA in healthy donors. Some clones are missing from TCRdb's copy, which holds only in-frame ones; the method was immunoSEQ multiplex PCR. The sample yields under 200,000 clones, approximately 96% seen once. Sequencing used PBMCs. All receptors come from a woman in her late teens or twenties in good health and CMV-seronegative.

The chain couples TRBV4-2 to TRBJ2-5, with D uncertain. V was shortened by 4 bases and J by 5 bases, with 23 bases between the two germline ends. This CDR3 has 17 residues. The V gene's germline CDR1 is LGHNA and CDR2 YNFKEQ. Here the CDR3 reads CASSPRLGGSRFETQYF. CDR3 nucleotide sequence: TGTGCCAGCAGCCCCCGGCTTGGCGGCTCAAGATTCGAGACCCAGTACTTC.

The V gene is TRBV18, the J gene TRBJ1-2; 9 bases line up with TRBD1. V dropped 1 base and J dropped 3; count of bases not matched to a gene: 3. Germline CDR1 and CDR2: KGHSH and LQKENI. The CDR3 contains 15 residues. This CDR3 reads CASSPRDRVDYGYTF. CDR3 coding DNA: TGTGCCAGCTCACCACGGGACAGGGTCGACTATGGCTACACCTTC. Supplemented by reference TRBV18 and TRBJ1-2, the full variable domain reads NAGVMQNPRHLVRRRGQEARLRCSPMKGHSHVYWYRQLPEEGLKFMVYLQKENIIDESGMPKERFSAEFPKEGPSILRIQQVVRGDSAAYFCASSPRDRVDYGYTFGSGTRLTVV.

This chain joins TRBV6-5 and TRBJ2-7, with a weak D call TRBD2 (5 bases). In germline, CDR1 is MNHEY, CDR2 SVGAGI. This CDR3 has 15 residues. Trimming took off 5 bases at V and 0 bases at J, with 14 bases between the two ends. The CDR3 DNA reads TGTGCCAGCAGTCCCCGGCGGGTTAGCTCCTACGAGCAGTACTTC. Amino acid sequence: CASSPRRVSSYEQYF.

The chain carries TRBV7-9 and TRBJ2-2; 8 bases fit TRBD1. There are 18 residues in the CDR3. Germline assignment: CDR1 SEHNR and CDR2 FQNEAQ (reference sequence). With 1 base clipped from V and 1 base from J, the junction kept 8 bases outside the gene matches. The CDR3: CASSLGRAGGLNTGELFF. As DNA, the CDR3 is TGTGCCAGCAGCTTAGGGCGAGCAGGGGGCTTGAACACCGGGGAGCTGTTTTTT.

Here the CDR3 reads CASSPNQGADGYTF. In nucleotides, the CDR3 is TGTGCCAGCTCACCGAACCAGGGGGCGGATGGCTACACCTTC. The rearrangement uses TRBV18 and TRBJ1-2, with 8 nucleotides matching TRBD1. From germline, CDR1 is KGHSH and CDR2 LQKENI. This CDR3 region has 14 residues. J gave up 6 bases and V 3 bases, and 6 bases lay outside the gene matches.

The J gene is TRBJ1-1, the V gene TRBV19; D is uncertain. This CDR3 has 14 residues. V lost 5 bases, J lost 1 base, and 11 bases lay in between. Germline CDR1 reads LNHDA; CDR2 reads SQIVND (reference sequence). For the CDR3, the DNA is TGTGCCAGTAGTTTCCTCGCAGGGAACACTGAAGCTTTCTTT. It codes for CASSFLAGNTEAFF.

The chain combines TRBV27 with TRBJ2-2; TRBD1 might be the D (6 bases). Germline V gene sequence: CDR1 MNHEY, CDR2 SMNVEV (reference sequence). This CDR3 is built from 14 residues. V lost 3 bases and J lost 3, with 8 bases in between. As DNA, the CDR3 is TGTGCCAGCAGTTTTACAGGGTACACCGGGGAGCTGTTTTTT. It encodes CASSFTGYTGELFF.

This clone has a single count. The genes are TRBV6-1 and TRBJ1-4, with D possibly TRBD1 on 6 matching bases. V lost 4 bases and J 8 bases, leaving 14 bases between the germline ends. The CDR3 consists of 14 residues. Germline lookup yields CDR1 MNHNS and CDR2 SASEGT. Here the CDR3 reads CASSVQGYREKLFF. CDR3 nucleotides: TGTGCCAGCAGTGTTCAGGGGTACAGGGAAAAACTGTTTTTT.